The 11 T cell receptor beta chains below were found in one sample sequenced in a study of T cell responses to AZD1222 COVID-19 vaccine. TCRdb's copy holds only in-frame clones and misses some; the assay was immunoSEQ multiplex PCR. The sample yields 100,000 to 150,000 clones, 88% seen once. The input for sequencing was peripheral blood, taken on day 0 of AZD1222 vaccination. The receptors stem from an adult in good health.

The chain combines TRBV27 with TRBJ1-2, with D maybe TRBD1 (5 bases). Germline CDR1 and CDR2: MNHEY and SMNVEV (reference sequence). V was shortened by 6 bases and J by 0 bases, with 17 bases between the two germline ends. The CDR3 consists of 16 residues. The CDR3 protein is CASSPLGDRTNYGYTF. The CDR3 DNA reads as TGTGCCAGCAGCCCCCTGGGGGATAGGACTAACTATGGCTACACCTTC.

This chain connects TRBV3-1 (or the pseudogene TRBV3-2) to TRBJ2-1; D might be TRBD2 (6 bases). This CDR3 comprises 16 residues. V lost 0 bases and J 4 bases, leaving 13 bases between the germline ends. CDR1 is LGHDT and CDR2 is YNNKEL in the germline V gene (reference sequence). Written as DNA, the CDR3 is TGTGCCAGCAGCCAAGAGGGGACTGTGCCTTACAATGAGCAGTTCTTC. It is translated as CASSQEGTVPYNEQFF.

The gene calls are TRBV19 and TRBJ1-2, with D maybe TRBD1 (5 bases). V dropped 4 bases and J dropped 9 bases, with 18 bases sitting between them. Germline values: CDR1 LNHDA, CDR2 SQIVND (reference sequence). CDR3 length: 14 amino acids. DNA for the CDR3: TGTGCCAGTAGTACCGGTGGGCAGGGACTGAGCTACACCTTC. Translated: CASSTGGQGLSYTF.

The chain links TRBV29-1 to TRBJ2-1, with TRBD1 matching over 8 bases. Germline V gives CDR1 SQVTM, CDR2 ANQGSEA. This CDR3 region has 12 residues. The V and J ends lost 7 bases and 6 bases, in that order; junction bases with no gene match: 5. The CDR3 protein is CSGDRGGNEQFF. The CDR3 nucleotides are TGCAGCGGTGACAGGGGAGGCAATGAGCAGTTCTTC.

The chain links TRBV28 to TRBJ2-1, with D possibly being TRBD2 (5 bases). CDR3 size: 15 residues. V dropped 5 bases and J dropped 3 bases, with 14 bases sitting between them. CDR1 and CDR2 from the germline V gene are MDHEN and SYDVKM. In DNA, the CDR3 is TGTGCCAGCAGTGGTCAGCGGACGGACTACAATGAGCAGTTCTTC. It is translated as CASSGQRTDYNEQFF.

The chain couples TRBV6-2 or TRBV6-3 to TRBJ2-7; D is undetermined. This CDR3 is 13 amino acids long. Germline CDR1 MNHEY, CDR2 SVGEGT. Trimming removed 0 bases at V and 3 bases at J, with 6 bases between. DNA of the CDR3: TGTGCCAGCAGTTACTCTCACCTCTACGAGCAGTACTTC. Protein sequence: CASSYSHLYEQYF.

CDR3 in DNA: TGTGCCAGCAGCGCCCAGGGGAGTGAGCAGTTCTTC. It yields the protein CASSAQGSEQFF. The rearrangement joins TRBV2 to TRBJ2-1; D perhaps matches TRBD1 (6 bases). Germline V gene lookup returns CDR1 SNHLY and CDR2 FYNNEI. The CDR3 covers 12 residues. V lost 6 bases and J lost 9, with 12 bases in between.

The rearrangement joins TRBV11-1 to TRBJ2-7, with D perhaps TRBD1 (5 bases). The germline CDR1 and CDR2 sequences are SGHAT and FQDESV (reference sequence). Trimming removed 6 bases at V and 5 bases at J, with 23 bases between. The CDR3 consists of 16 residues. The CDR3 region is CASSLRSDSQADEQYF. CDR3 DNA sequence: TGTGCCAGCAGTCTTCGGTCTGACAGCCAGGCCGACGAGCAGTACTTC.

The chain is built from TRBV11-2 and TRBJ2-7, with 12 bases matching TRBD1. The CDR3 is made up of 17 amino acids. Germline V gene sequence: CDR1 SGHAT, CDR2 FQNNGV. J was trimmed by 0 bases and V by 5 bases; bases with no gene match: 8. CDR3 nucleotide sequence: TGTGCCAGCAGCGCTGCTCCGGGACAGGGGGCCTCCTACGAGCAGTACTTC. Translation: CASSAAPGQGASYEQYF.

The V gene is TRBV12-3 or TRBV12-4, the J gene TRBJ1-2; D is unresolved. Trimming left V 6 bases short and J 9 bases short, with 14 bases between. The CDR3 covers 12 residues. The CDR3 here is CASSGPTWSYTF. In nucleotides, the CDR3 is TGTGCCAGCAGCGGCCCCACATGGAGCTACACCTTC.

The V gene is TRBV11-3, the J gene TRBJ2-3, with 7 bases identical to TRBD1. V was clipped by 5 bases and J by 5 bases; unmatched bases: 7. This CDR3 is 14 amino acids long. Germline CDR1 SGHNT, CDR2 YENEEA. The CDR3 sequence: CASSPGQPIDTQYF. CDR3 sequence (DNA): TGTGCCAGCAGCCCGGGACAGCCTATAGATACGCAGTATTTT.